This T cell receptor beta chain was retrieved from a study of technical replicates of blood from several donors. CDR1 and CDR2 from the germline V gene are SGHRS and YFSETQ. The CDR3 length is 15 residues. J lost 3 bases, V lost 3 bases, and 6 bases had no gene match. The protocol was immunoSEQ multiplex PCR, while the TCRdb copy is restricted to in-frame clones and leaves out a portion. The sample yields under 90,000 clones, around 90% seen once. J is TRBJ1-2 and V is TRBV5-1; 9 bases map to TRBD1. The sample comprised T cells isolated from PBMCs. This TCR was sampled from a human donor in good health. As DNA, the CDR3 is TGCGCCAGCAGCTCGGGGACAGGGTATGACTATGGCTACACCTTC. Its protein is CASSSGTGYDYGYTF.